This TCR beta chain was sequenced in a study of beta chain features in type 1 diabetes. The ends were cut back, 1 base at V and 0 bases at J, with 7 bases in the middle. This CDR3 is built from 16 residues. Germline lookup yields CDR1 SGHTA and CDR2 FQGNSA. This clone has just a few counts. What it binds is unknown. Reverse transcription of all isolated RNA meant that expressed TCRB transcripts were sequenced. TCRdb's copy holds only in-frame clones and misses some; the assay was immunoSEQ multiplex PCR. The sample holds approximately 250,000 clones, 16% seen once. Without exception, sorted populations had purity beyond 95%. Notes on the study in general: There was a moderate but significant shortening of TCRB CDR3s in all four CD4+ subsets of Type 1 diabetes patients. VDJ junctions from type 1 diabetes patients carried fewer insertions and larger deletions. High TCR expression in some cells could lead to their over-representation in cDNA sequencing.

This clonotype originated in a man under 40 with type 1 diabetes. The J gene is TRBJ2-6, the V gene TRBV7-2; no firm D call. Specimen: naive CD4+ T cells from blood. CDR3 sequence: CASSLVGASGANVLTF. In DNA, the CDR3 is TGTGCCAGCAGCTTAGTCGGTGCCTCTGGGGCCAACGTCCTGACTTTC.